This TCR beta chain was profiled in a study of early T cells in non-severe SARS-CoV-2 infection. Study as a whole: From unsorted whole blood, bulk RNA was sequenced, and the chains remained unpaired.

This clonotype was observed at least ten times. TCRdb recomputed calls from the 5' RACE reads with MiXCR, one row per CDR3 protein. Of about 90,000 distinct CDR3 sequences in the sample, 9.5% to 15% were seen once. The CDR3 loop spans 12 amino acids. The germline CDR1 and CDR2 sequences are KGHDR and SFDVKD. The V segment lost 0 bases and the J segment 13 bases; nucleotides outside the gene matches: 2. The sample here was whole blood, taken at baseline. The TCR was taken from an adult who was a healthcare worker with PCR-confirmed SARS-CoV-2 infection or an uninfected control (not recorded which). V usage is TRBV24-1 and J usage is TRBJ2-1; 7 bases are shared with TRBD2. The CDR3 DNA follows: TGTGCCACCAGTGATTTGCCGGGACTACAGTTCTTC. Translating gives CATSDLPGLQFF.